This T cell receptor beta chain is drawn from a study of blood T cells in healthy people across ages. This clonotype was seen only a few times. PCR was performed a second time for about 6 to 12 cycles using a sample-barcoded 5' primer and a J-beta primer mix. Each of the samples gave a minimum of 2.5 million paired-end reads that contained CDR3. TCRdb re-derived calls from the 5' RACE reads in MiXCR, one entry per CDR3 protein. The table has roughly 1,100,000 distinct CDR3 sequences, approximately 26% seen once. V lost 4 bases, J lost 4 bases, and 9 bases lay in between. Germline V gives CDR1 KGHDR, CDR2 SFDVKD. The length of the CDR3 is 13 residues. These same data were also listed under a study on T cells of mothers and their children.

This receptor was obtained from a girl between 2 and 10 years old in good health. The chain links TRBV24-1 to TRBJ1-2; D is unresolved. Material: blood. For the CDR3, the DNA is TGTGCCACCAGTGACTCGGACGGCTATGGCTACACCTTC. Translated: CATSDSDGYGYTF.